This is a list of T cell receptor beta chains from one sample in a study of response to subunit inactivated influenza vaccine. TCRdb called the RT-PCR reads again in MiXCR, with one record for every CDR3 protein. The repertoire holds hundreds of thousands of distinct CDR3 sequences, with 10% to 15% as singletons. This sample comprised PBMCs from blood, obtained roughly 47 days after vaccination. The source is a man between 50 and 59 years old who received an inactivated influenza vaccine. CDR3s include the opening cysteine and the closing phenylalanine or tryptophan. A D gene is named only where the DNA matches it firmly. Clone sizes are given selectively: once, few, many, or a class where the clone is expanded.

V gene,D gene,clone size,J gene,CDR3 DNA,CDR3 protein
TRBV6-5,.,few,TRBJ1-1,TGTGCCAGCAGTTACGGTCTGGAGACTGAAGCTTTCTTT,CASSYGLETEAFF
TRBV4-3,.,few,TRBJ2-3,TGCGCCAGCAGCCAAGAGAATCAAATCATTGTCACAGATACGCAGTATTTT,CASSQENQIIVTDTQYF
TRBV20-1,.,few,TRBJ2-3,TGCAGTGCCCGGGAATACACAGATACGCAGTATTTT,CSAREYTDTQYF
TRBV4-2,.,.,TRBJ2-7,TGTGCCAGCAGCCCTTCCATGGGGGCAGGGAGGAACGAGCAGTACTTC,CASSPSMGAGRNEQYF
TRBV6-5,TRBD1,few,TRBJ2-7,TGTGCCAGCAGTTACTCGACAGGGGCCGGCTACGAGCAGTACTTC,CASSYSTGAGYEQYF
TRBV24-1,.,.,TRBJ2-1,TGTGCCACCAGTGACTATGGGGCTAAGCAGTTCTTC,CATSDYGAKQFF
TRBV4-3,.,many,TRBJ1-2,TGCGCCAGCAGCCAAGATCGGGGCATTGGGGTATCTAACTATGGCTACACCTTC,CASSQDRGIGVSNYGYTF
TRBV20-1,TRBD2,few,TRBJ2-7,TGCAGTGCTAGAGATAGGAGACTAGCGGGGGGGTTAAACTACGAGCAGTACTTC,CSARDRRLAGGLNYEQYF
TRBV7-2,TRBD2,.,TRBJ2-2,TGTGCCTCGAAGCGACGGGCGGGGGACACCGGGGAGCTGTTTTTT,CASKRRAGDTGELFF
TRBV30,.,few,TRBJ2-2,TGTGCCTGGAGTACGGCCGGGGAGCTGTTTTTT,CAWSTAGELFF
TRBV4-3,.,few,TRBJ1-1,TGCGCCAGCAGCCAACGACAGGCCACTGACACTGAAGCTTTCTTT,CASSQRQATDTEAFF
TRBV10-3,TRBD2,.,TRBJ2-2,TGTGCCATCAGTGAGTCGACTAGCGGGATGATCACCGGGGAGCTGTTTTTT,CAISESTSGMITGELFF
TRBV5-1,.,.,TRBJ2-6,TGCGCCAGCAGCTTGGTGGCCGGAGAACCCAGCTCTGGGGCCAACGTCCTGACTTTC,CASSLVAGEPSSGANVLTF
TRBV2,TRBD2,.,TRBJ2-1,TGTGCCAGCAACGCAGGACTAGCGGGAGTGAGTGAGCAGTTCTTC,CASNAGLAGVSEQFF
TRBV5-1,.,few,TRBJ2-7,TGCGCCAGCAGCCCGGCGGACGGGAACTACGAGCAGTACTTC,CASSPADGNYEQYF
TRBV12-3/TRBV12-4,TRBD2,once,TRBJ2-3,TGTGCCATCAGTTTACGGCTAGCGGGAGTGGTTCTGCGTACAGATACGCAGTATTTT,CAISLRLAGVVLRTDTQYF
TRBV11-2,TRBD1,few,TRBJ2-3,TGTGCCAGCAGCTTAGATCTAGGGGGCATAGATACGCAGTATTTT,CASSLDLGGIDTQYF
TRBV20-1,TRBD2,few,TRBJ2-3,TGCAGTGCTAGAGATAATAGCGGGAGGAGCACAGATACGCAGTATTTT,CSARDNSGRSTDTQYF
TRBV11-2,TRBD1,.,TRBJ2-7,TGTGCCAGCAGCTTAGCCCCAGACAGGGGGTTCTACGAGCAGTACTTC,CASSLAPDRGFYEQYF
TRBV20-1,.,few,TRBJ2-7,TGCAGTGCTAGCTCCTCACGGGGGAGCTCCTACGAGCAGTACTTC,CSASSSRGSSYEQYF
TRBV5-1,TRBD2,.,TRBJ2-4,TGCGCCAGCAGCTCTAGCGGGGGGGCATTGAACATTCAGTACTTC,CASSSSGGALNIQYF
TRBV7-9,.,few,TRBJ2-3,TGTGCCAGCAGCCCCTGGGGGCTGGGGGCAGATACGCAGTATTTT,CASSPWGLGADTQYF
TRBV27,.,many,TRBJ1-5,TGTGCCAGCAGTTGGACGGGTATGCAAGAGCCCCAGCATTTT,CASSWTGMQEPQHF
TRBV5-1,TRBD1,.,TRBJ1-1,TGCGCCAGCAGCACGGGACAGAGCATGAACACTGAAGCTTTCTTT,CASSTGQSMNTEAFF
TRBV6-5,.,many,TRBJ2-7,TGTGCCAGCAGTTACTCGGCGGGACACTACGAGCAGTACTTC,CASSYSAGHYEQYF
TRBV28,TRBD1,.,TRBJ2-3,TGTGCCAGCAGTTTATTCATCGGGACAGGGACAGATACGCAGTATTTT,CASSLFIGTGTDTQYF
TRBV10-3,.,.,TRBJ1-6,TGTGCCATCAGTGTACGGGGATCACCCCTCCACTTT,CAISVRGSPLHF
TRBV14,.,few,TRBJ2-6,TGTGCCAGCAGCCAAGAGCCTTTACCCGGGACCGCCGGCTCTGGGGCCAACGTCCTGACTTTC,CASSQEPLPGTAGSGANVLTF
TRBV10-3,TRBD1,many,TRBJ2-3,TGTGCCATTAGACAGGGGGTAACAGATACGCAGTATTTT,CAIRQGVTDTQYF
TRBV20-1,.,few,TRBJ2-3,TGCAGTGCAACCCGGGGGAGGGGGAGGTCAGATACGCAGTATTTT,CSATRGRGRSDTQYF
TRBV20-1,TRBD1,few,TRBJ2-2,TGCAGTGCTACAACGAGACAGGGAGATACCGGGGAGCTGTTTTTT,CSATTRQGDTGELFF
TRBV7-2,TRBD1,few,TRBJ2-1,TGTGCCAGCAGCTCTACCGGGACAGCGAGCTCCTACAATGAGCAGTTCTTC,CASSSTGTASSYNEQFF
TRBV5-6,.,many,TRBJ2-7,TGTGCCAGCAGCTTGCTCGGACATACCTCCACCGACGAGCAGTACTTC,CASSLLGHTSTDEQYF
TRBV7-7,.,.,TRBJ2-5,TGTGCCAGCAGCTTACAGGAGGGGAGACCCCCAGTGGAGACCCAGTACTTC,CASSLQEGRPPVETQYF
TRBV5-1,TRBD1,few,TRBJ2-2,TGCGCCAGCAGCTCCGGGACAGGGGGATCCGCCGGGGAGCTGTTTTTT,CASSSGTGGSAGELFF
TRBV29-1,.,.,TRBJ1-6,TGCAGCGCCGGGTTAGGGAGAAATTCACCCCTCCACTTT,CSAGLGRNSPLHF
TRBV12-3/TRBV12-4,.,few,TRBJ2-2,TGTGCCAGCAGTTTAGCACTAGCCGACACCGGGGAGCTGTTTTTT,CASSLALADTGELFF
TRBV7-9,.,.,TRBJ1-2,TGTGCCAGCAGTAGTGAGCTCCGGTATGGCTACACCTTC,CASSSELRYGYTF
TRBV20-1,TRBD2,many,TRBJ2-5,TGCAGTGCTAGAGATCCGGCTAGCGGACAAGAGACCCAGTACTTC,CSARDPASGQETQYF
TRBV5-1,.,few,TRBJ2-2,TGCGCCAGCAGCTTGACAGGCGCCACCGGGGAGCTGTTTTTT,CASSLTGATGELFF
TRBV29-1,.,few,TRBJ2-1,TGCAGCGTTGAACCCTTAGACTTCCTTAACTACGAGCAGTTCTTC,CSVEPLDFLNYEQFF
TRBV5-1,.,many,TRBJ1-5,TGCGCCAGCAGCTTGTCAGGGTCTCCGCTTAATCAGCCCCAGCATTTT,CASSLSGSPLNQPQHF
TRBV7-9,.,.,TRBJ2-5,TGTGCCAGCAGCCTCGAGAGCCTAGAGACCCAGTACTTC,CASSLESLETQYF
TRBV29-1,.,.,TRBJ1-2,TGCAGCGTTGGGACAGCCTTTGCGGGCTACACCTTC,CSVGTAFAGYTF
TRBV6-1,.,few,TRBJ2-4,TGTGCCAGCAGTCCCCCGGGGCGCGAAAACATTCAGTACTTC,CASSPPGRENIQYF
TRBV7-2,.,many,TRBJ1-1,TGTGCCAGCAGCTATCCCACAGCTGCTACTGAAGCTTTCTTT,CASSYPTAATEAFF
TRBV4-3,.,many,TRBJ1-2,TGCGCCAGCAGCCAAGATGTATGGGCTAGCTATGGCTACACCTTC,CASSQDVWASYGYTF
TRBV28,TRBD1,.,TRBJ2-3,TGTGCCAGCAGTTCGACCGGGACAGGGTTCGGTGAGCAGTATTTT,CASSSTGTGFGEQYF
TRBV20-1,.,.,TRBJ1-4,TGCAGTGCTAGAGAGGGACGGGCGGGTGAAAAACTGTTTTTT,CSAREGRAGEKLFF
TRBV12-3/TRBV12-4,.,few,TRBJ2-4,TGTGCCAGCAGTTTAGTAAGCGATGGGGACATTCAGTACTTC,CASSLVSDGDIQYF
TRBV9,.,few,TRBJ2-5,TGTGCCAGCAGCGTCGGGACGGTGAGGGAAGAGACCCAGTACTTC,CASSVGTVREETQYF
TRBV12-3/TRBV12-4,TRBD1,few,TRBJ1-2,TGTGCCAGCAGTCCACAACGGACAGGGGGCAGCTATGGCTACACCTTC,CASSPQRTGGSYGYTF